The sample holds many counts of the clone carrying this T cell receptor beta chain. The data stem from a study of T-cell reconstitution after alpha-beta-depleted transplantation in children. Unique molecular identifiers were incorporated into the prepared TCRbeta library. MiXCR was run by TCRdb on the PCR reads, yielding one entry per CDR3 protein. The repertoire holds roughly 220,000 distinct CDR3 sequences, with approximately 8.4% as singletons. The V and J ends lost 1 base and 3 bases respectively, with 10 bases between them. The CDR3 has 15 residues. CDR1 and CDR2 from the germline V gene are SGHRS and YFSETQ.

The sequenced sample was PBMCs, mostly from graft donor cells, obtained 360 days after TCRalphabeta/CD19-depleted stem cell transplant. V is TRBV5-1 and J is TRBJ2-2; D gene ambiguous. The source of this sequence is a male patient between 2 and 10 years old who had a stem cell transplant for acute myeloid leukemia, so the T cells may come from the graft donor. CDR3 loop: CASSLYWKDTGELFF. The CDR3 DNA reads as TGCGCCAGCAGCTTGTATTGGAAAGACACCGGGGAGCTGTTTTTT.